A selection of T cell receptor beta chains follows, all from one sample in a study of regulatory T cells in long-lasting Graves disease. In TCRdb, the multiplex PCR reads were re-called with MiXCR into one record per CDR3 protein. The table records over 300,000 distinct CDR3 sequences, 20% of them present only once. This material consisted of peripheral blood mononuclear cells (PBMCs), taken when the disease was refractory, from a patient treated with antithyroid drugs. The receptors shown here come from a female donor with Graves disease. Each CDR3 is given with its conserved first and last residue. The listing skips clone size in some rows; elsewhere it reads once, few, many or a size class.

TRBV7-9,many,CASSLSVEDF
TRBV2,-,CASRRGGNYGYTF
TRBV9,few,CASSVDPSRGNAGNTIYF
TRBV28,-,CASSFPTRDRVYEQYF
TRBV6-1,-,CASNKIADEQFF
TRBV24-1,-,CATSDNPPGQGTNEQYF
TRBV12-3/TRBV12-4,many,CASSPGLLFSNTGELFF
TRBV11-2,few,CASSLVPLAGGHEQFF
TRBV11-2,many,CASSLDADLNTEAFF
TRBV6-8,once,CAGSYLGPLVNSGELFF
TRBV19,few,CASSHQGTTEAFF
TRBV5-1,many,CASSFAGGANTGELFF
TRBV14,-,CASSQADRSLQGYTF
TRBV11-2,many,CASSLVREGRQYF
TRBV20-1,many,CSAGDRGSETQYF
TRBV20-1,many,CSARYLAGVYEQYF
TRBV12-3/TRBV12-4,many,CASRERGSYEQYF
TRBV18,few,CASSPRDGSYEQYF
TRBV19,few,CASSGLDGRGYTF
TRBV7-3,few,CASSLIIDRRTYEQYF
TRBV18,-,CASSPPSGPKNIQYF
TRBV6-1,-,CASRKTPGGIWRELFF
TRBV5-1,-,CASSLSATGITGELFF
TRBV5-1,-,CASSLEPGQGLYEQYF
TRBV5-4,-,CASSFHASTGELFF
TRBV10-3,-,CATQPFQAYEQYF
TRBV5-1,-,CASSSDRVLGEQYF
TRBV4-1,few,CASSKSPGPFGETQYF
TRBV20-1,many,CSGGLGMETQYF
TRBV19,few,CASSIPTVSYGYTF
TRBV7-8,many,CASSDGTSGAETQYF
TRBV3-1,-,CASSQARRSGNEKLFF
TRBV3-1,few,CASSQESGSRYEQYF
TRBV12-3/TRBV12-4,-,CAGGTQYF
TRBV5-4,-,CASSWSIGMNTEAFF
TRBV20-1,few,CSADDRGLPGANVLTF
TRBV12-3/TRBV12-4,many,CASSLAGSLNIQYF
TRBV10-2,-,CASSGGRMGSNTQYF
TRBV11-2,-,CASSLLAGGPAGEQFF
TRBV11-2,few,CASSLGSGTTYNEQFF
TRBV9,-,CASSVGPSGRAQETQYF
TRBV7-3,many,CASSSTVNQPQHF
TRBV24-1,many,CATSDSWTGESEKLFF
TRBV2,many,CASSETPAPVNDGYTF
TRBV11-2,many,CASSSAYTGELFF
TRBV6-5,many,CASSYSSRGEQYF
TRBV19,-,CASSIRMGSGAETQYF
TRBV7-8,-,CASSPPGTPGANVLTF
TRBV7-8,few,CASSFSGGARTGELFF
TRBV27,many,CASSLGSGHYGYTF
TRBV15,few,CATSWAGGGYTF
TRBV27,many,CASSPRSGTYEQYF
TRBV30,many,CAWSGVEALRGQYF
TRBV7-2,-,CASTFPGQGWIRGYGYTF
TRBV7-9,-,CASSLLGASGPHEQYF
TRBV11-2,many,CASSLVPEGMLNQETQYF
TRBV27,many,CASSLAGQTQETQYF